The entry below describes one T cell receptor beta chain. Its target is unknown. Germline loops: CDR1 SGHTA, CDR2 FQGTGA. The CDR3 is made up of 13 amino acids. Trimming took 0 bases from V and 6 from J, leaving 9 bases between them. The data are from a study of cytomegalovirus exposure and HLA in healthy donors. Turning to the study itself: A previous analysis identified 100 million or so unique TCR beta sequences derived from roughly 180 million T cells.

Study outcomes and limitations: The Asian-associated ancestry cluster reportedly had fewer N-insertions than the approximately 670-donor mean in a later analysis.

The PCR ran on 60 Vbeta and 13 Jbeta primers. Libraries were prepared by immunoSEQ multiplex PCR; TCRdb keeps only in-frame clonotypes and omits some of them. This table has 100,000 or so clones, less than 80% appearing once. The chain is built from TRBV7-3 and TRBJ2-7; D gene ambiguous. The specimen sequenced was PBMCs. This TCR was recovered from a man in his forties in good health and CMV-seronegative. The CDR3: CASSLTGFSEQYV. CDR3 nucleotide sequence: TGTGCCAGCAGCTTAACGGGGTTTAGCGAGCAGTACGTC.